The 18 T cell receptor beta chains below come from one sample, sequenced in a study of T cell clonotyping in hematopoietic cell transplantation. TCRdb's copy holds only in-frame clones and misses some; the assay was immunoSEQ multiplex PCR. The sample carries roughly 27,000 clones, approximately 96% recorded once. Material for sequencing was peripheral blood mononuclear cells. These receptors were obtained from a man aged 50 to 59 in good health. Some clones in this sample may be carry-over from other donors' samples.

CDR3 protein: CAWNFHGSNQPQHF. DNA of the CDR3: TGTGCCTGGAATTTTCACGGTAGCAATCAGCCCCAGCATTTT. J is TRBJ1-5 and V is TRBV30, with no clear D. This CDR3 is built from 14 residues. Trimming stripped 4 bases from V and 0 bases from J, with 10 bases between. Germline V gives CDR1 GTSNPN, CDR2 SVGIG (reference sequence).

A single count supports this clone. The V gene is TRBV15, the J gene TRBJ2-7; D is possibly TRBD1 or TRBD2 (7 bases each). The CDR3 runs to 16 residues. V was shortened by 1 base and J by 2 bases, with 15 bases between the two germline ends. In germline, CDR1 is LNHNV, CDR2 YYDKDF (reference sequence). The CDR3 DNA reads as TGTGCCACCAGCAGAGCCCTGGGAGGGGGCCCCTACGAGCAGTACTTC. Translated, it gives CATSRALGGGPYEQYF.

V is TRBV7-2 and J is TRBJ2-7; D perhaps matches TRBD1 (6 bases). Looked up from germline, CDR1 is SGHTA and CDR2 is FQGNSA. The CDR3 length is 18 residues. V shed 4 bases and J shed 4 bases, with 26 bases lying between them. The CDR3 protein is CASSSPSGQGHLFYEQYF. The CDR3 DNA is TGTGCCAGCAGCTCCCCCTCAGGGCAGGGGCACCTATTTTACGAGCAGTACTTC.

The J gene is TRBJ1-2, the V gene TRBV21-1; no DNA check was done on the table's D call, TRBD1. TRBV21-1 is shown as a pseudogene. The CDR3 length is 14 residues. This CDR3 is CASSKAWTGTGYTF. Here the CDR3 DNA reads TGTGCCAGCAGCAAAGCGTGGACAGGGACCGGCTACACCTTC.

The chain links TRBV6-6 to TRBJ1-3; no clear D. Germline CDR1 is MNHNY and CDR2 is SVGAGI (reference sequence). With 6 bases removed from V and 5 bases from J, the gap between germline ends came to 17 bases. The CDR3 is made up of 15 amino acids. CDR3 protein: CASSPDGALRNTIYF. CDR3 nucleotide sequence: TGTGCCAGCAGCCCGGACGGAGCTCTGCGAAACACCATATATTTT.

The chain employs TRBV14 and TRBJ1-1; D is ambiguous. CDR1 SGHDN and CDR2 FVKESK come from the germline V gene. The CDR3 has 15 residues. The germline V and J ends were trimmed by 2 bases and 1 base, with 11 bases remaining between them. The CDR3, as DNA: TGTGCCAGCAGCCAATACGGGGTGAGGAACACTGAAGCTTTCTTT. This sequence encodes CASSQYGVRNTEAFF. Filled out from reference TRBV14 and TRBJ1-1, the complete variable domain reads EAGVTQFPSHSVIEKGQTVTLRCDPISGHDNLYWYRRVMGKEIKFLLHFVKESKQDESGMPNNRFLAERTGGTYSTLKVQPAELEDSGVYFCASSQYGVRNTEAFFGQGTRLTVV.

This clone is a singleton in its sample. The CDR3 loop is CASSPGQGAGTEAFF. CDR3 DNA: TGCGCCAGCAGCCCCGGACAGGGGGCGGGTACTGAAGCTTTCTTT. The chain uses TRBV4-1 and TRBJ1-1; 11 bases line up with TRBD1. The ends lost 4 bases at V and 5 bases at J; junction bases unmatched: 6. The germline V gene encodes CDR1 MGHRA and CDR2 YSYEKL. This CDR3 comprises 15 residues.

The chain joins TRBV15 to TRBJ1-2; possibly TRBD1 for D (5 bases). Trimming took 1 base from V and 1 from J, leaving 13 bases between them. This CDR3 is 16 amino acids long. Germline CDR1 is LNHNV and CDR2 is YYDKDF (reference sequence). CDR3 amino acids: CATSRATGAGNYGYTF. For the CDR3, the DNA is TGTGCCACCAGCAGAGCTACAGGTGCGGGTAACTATGGCTACACCTTC.

Worth noting for this clone: Compared with germline, one end of the junction differs, possibly owing to a read error. V is TRBV28 and J is TRBJ1-4; no definite D call. CDR1 and CDR2 (germline): MDHEN, SYDVKM. The CDR3 length is 12 residues. The chain's CDR3 is CASSLSYKNQVF. The CDR3, as DNA: TGTGCCAGCAGTTTATCATACAAAAACCAGGTCTTT.

The rearrangement links TRBV27 to TRBJ2-7; D gene ambiguous. In germline, CDR1 is MNHEY, CDR2 SMNVEV (reference sequence). The CDR3 sequence is 14 residues long. The V gene lost 0 bases and the J gene lost 3 bases, with 9 bases spanning the gap. CDR3 amino acids: CASSLSGLDYEQYF. The DNA for the CDR3 is TGTGCCAGCAGTTTATCAGGGCTTGACTACGAGCAGTACTTC.

The V gene is TRBV4-2, the J gene TRBJ2-5; possibly TRBD1 for D (5 bases). V gave up 0 bases and J gave up 5 bases, with 16 bases separating them. Germline lookup yields CDR1 LGHNA and CDR2 YNFKEQ. This CDR3 has 16 amino acids. The CDR3 protein is CASSQDAPGPGETQYF. As DNA, the CDR3 is TGTGCCAGCAGCCAAGATGCTCCAGGGCCAGGGGAGACCCAGTACTTC.

CDR3 sequence (DNA): TGTGCCAGCAGCTCTAACAGGGCCGCCTACGAGCAGTACTTC. Translated, it gives CASSSNRAAYEQYF. V is TRBV7-2 and J is TRBJ2-7; TRBD1 might be the D (6 bases). CDR1 SGHTA and CDR2 FQGNSA come from the germline V gene. The V end was cut by 4 bases, the J end by 2 bases, with 12 bases between. CDR3 length: 14 amino acids.

The rearrangement links TRBV15 to TRBJ2-5, with TRBD2 as a possible D gene (5 bases). Trimming left V 5 bases short and J 1 base short, with 17 bases between. The CDR3 has 16 residues. In germline, CDR1 is LNHNV, CDR2 YYDKDF (reference sequence). The CDR3 DNA sequence: TGTGCCACCAGCCGCTGGTACGGGGAAGGCCAAGAGACCCAGTACTTC. This sequence encodes CATSRWYGEGQETQYF.

The chain links TRBV7-2 to TRBJ1-2; TRBD1 matches 10 bases. V shed 3 bases and J 6 bases; nucleotides not matched to a gene: 7. CDR3 length: 15 residues. The germline CDR1 and CDR2 sequences are SGHTA and FQGNSA. The CDR3 protein is CASSFGQGDGNGYTF. As DNA, the CDR3 is TGTGCCAGCAGCTTCGGACAGGGGGATGGGAATGGCTACACCTTC.

This sequence joins TRBV30 and TRBJ1-2; the D gene is possibly TRBD1 (5 bases). The length of the CDR3 is 13 residues. The germline V gene encodes CDR1 GTSNPN and CDR2 SVGIG (reference sequence). The V gene lost 0 bases and the J gene lost 8 bases, with 13 bases spanning the gap. CDR3 DNA sequence: TGTGCCTGGAGTGTAAAGGGAGAGGGGGGCTACACCTTC. Translation gives CAWSVKGEGGYTF.

The chain joins TRBV9 to TRBJ1-2, with no clear D. The CDR3 length is 16 residues. The V and J ends lost 3 bases and 8 bases respectively, with 23 bases between them. Germline values: CDR1 SGDLS, CDR2 YYNGEE. The CDR3 region is CASSESRVSSSRGYTF. DNA for the CDR3: TGTGCCAGCAGCGAAAGCCGGGTATCCTCCTCCCGGGGCTACACCTTC.

The chain employs TRBV7-3 and TRBJ2-7; maybe TRBD1 (5 bases). The CDR3 extends over 14 amino acids. V lost 6 bases and J lost 2, with 14 bases in between. CDR1 is SGHTA and CDR2 is FQGTGA in the germline V gene. The CDR3 loop reads CASRKLDRTYEQYF. The CDR3 DNA reads TGTGCCAGCAGGAAACTCGACAGAACCTACGAGCAGTACTTC.

This chain connects TRBV9 to TRBJ2-1, with D maybe TRBD2 (5 bases). The germline CDR1 and CDR2 sequences are SGDLS and YYNGEE. Trimming shortened V by 2 bases and J by 3 bases, and 9 bases separated the two germline ends. This CDR3 has 14 residues. In DNA form, the CDR3 reads TGTGCCAGCAGCGTTTCCGGGAACTACAATGAGCAGTTCTTC. It encodes CASSVSGNYNEQFF.